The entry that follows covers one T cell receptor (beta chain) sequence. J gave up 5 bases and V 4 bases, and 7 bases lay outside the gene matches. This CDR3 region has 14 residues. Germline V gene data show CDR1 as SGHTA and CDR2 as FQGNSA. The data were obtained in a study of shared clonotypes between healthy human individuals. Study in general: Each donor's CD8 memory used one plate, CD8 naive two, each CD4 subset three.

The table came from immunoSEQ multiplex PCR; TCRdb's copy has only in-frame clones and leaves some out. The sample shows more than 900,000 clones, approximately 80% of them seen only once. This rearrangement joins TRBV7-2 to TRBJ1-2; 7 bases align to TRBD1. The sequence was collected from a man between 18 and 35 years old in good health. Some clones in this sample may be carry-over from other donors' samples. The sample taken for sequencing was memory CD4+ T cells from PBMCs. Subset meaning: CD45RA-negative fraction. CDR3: CASSSYRGGYGYTF. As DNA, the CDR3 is TGTGCCAGCAGCTCCTACAGGGGAGGGTATGGCTACACCTTC. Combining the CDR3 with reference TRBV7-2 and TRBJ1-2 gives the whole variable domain GAGVSQSPSNKVTEKGKDVELRCDPISGHTALYWYRQSLGQGLEFLIYFQGNSAPDKSGLPSDRFSAERTGGSVSTLTIQRTQQEDSAVYLCASSSYRGGYGYTFGSGTRLTVV.